The present entry profiles one T cell receptor (beta chain) with its context. A much larger clone lies one base from this, so it may be a read error. This entry is derived from a study of T-cell reconstitution after alpha-beta-depleted transplantation in children. This CDR3 has 13 amino acids. Trimming cost V 8 bases and J 5 bases, with 12 bases left between them. TCRbeta library construction was performed incorporating unique molecular identifiers. MiXCR was run by TCRdb on the PCR reads, yielding one entry per CDR3 protein. The sample includes 190,000 or so distinct CDR3 sequences, just over 14% seen only once; the top ten take 13%.

The J gene is TRBJ1-4, the V gene TRBV12-3 or TRBV12-4; D remains ambiguous. The sequencing here drew on PBMCs from the stem cell graft donor, taken from the stem cell graft. The clonotype originates from a human donor who donated a stem cell graft to a child with acute lymphoblastic leukemia. Here the CDR3 DNA reads TGTGCCAGCGGTAGAGGACGGAATGAAAAACTGTTTTTT. Translated: CASGRGRNEKLFF.